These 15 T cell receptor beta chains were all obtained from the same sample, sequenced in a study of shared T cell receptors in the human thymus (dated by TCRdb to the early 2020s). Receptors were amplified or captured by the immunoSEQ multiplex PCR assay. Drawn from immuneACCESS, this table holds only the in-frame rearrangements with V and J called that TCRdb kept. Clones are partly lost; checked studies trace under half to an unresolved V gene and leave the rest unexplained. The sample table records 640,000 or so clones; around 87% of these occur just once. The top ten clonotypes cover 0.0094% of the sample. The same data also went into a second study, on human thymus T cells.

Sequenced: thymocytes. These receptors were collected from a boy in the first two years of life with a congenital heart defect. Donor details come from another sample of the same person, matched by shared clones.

The CDR3 protein is CASKKDGRYGYTF. The CDR3 nucleotides are TGTGCCAGCAAAAAGGATGGGCGATATGGCTACACCTTC. J is TRBJ1-2 and V is TRBV27; no reliable D call. The germline V gene encodes CDR1 MNHEY and CDR2 SMNVEV (reference sequence). V gave up 7 bases and J gave up 5 bases, with 14 bases separating them. The CDR3 runs 13 residues.

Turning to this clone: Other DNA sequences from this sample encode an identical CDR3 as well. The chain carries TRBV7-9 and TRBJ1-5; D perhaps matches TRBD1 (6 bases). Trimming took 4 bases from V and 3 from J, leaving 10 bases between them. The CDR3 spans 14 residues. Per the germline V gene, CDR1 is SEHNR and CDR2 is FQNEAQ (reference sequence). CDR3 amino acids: CASSSGQSNQPQHF. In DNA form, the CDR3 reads TGTGCCAGCAGCTCCGGACAGTCCAATCAGCCCCAGCATTTT.

CDR3 bases: TGTGCCAGCAGCGTGAGTTCTGGAGCGGGACAGGGGGCGGGCACTGAAGCTTTCTTT. Translation gives CASSVSSGAGQGAGTEAFF. V and J are TRBV9 and TRBJ1-1, with TRBD1 matching over 12 bases. In germline, CDR1 is SGDLS, CDR2 YYNGEE. The CDR3 contains 19 residues. Trimming cost V 2 bases and J 4 bases; bases outside gene matches: 15.

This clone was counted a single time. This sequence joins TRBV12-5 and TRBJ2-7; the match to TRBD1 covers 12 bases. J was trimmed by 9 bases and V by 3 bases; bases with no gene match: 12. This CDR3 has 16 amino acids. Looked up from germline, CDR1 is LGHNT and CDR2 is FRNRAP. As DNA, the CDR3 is TGTGCTAGTGGTTTTGAGCTCCCGGGACAGGGGGCACGGCAGTACTTC. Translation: CASGFELPGQGARQYF.

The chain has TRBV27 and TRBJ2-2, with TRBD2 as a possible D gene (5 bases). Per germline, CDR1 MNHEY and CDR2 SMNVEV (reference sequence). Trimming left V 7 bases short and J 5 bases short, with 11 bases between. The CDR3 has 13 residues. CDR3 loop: CASNVAPTGELFF. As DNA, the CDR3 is TGTGCCAGCAACGTAGCGCCGACCGGGGAGCTGTTTTTT.

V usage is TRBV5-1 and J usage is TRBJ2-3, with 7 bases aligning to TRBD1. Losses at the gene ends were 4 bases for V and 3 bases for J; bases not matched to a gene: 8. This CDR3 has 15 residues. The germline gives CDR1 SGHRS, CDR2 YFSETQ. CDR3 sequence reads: CASSAFGTATDTQYF. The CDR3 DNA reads TGCGCCAGCAGCGCCTTCGGGACAGCTACAGATACGCAGTATTTT.

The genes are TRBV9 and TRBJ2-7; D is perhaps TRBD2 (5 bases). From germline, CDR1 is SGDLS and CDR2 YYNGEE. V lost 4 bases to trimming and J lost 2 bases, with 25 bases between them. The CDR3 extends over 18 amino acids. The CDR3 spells CASSSGGPLDGSPYEQYF. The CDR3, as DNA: TGTGCCAGCAGCTCAGGAGGTCCCCTGGACGGGTCCCCCTACGAGCAGTACTTC. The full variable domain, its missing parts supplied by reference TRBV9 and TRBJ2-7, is DSGVTQTPKHLITATGQRVTLRCSPRSGDLSVYWYQQSLDQGLQFLIQYYNGEERAKGNILERFSAQQFPDLHSELNLSSLELGDSALYFCASSSGGPLDGSPYEQYFGPGTRLTVT.

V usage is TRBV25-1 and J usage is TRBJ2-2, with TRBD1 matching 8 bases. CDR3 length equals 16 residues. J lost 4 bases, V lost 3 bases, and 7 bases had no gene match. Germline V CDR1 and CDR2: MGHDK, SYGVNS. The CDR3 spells CASSDLRGRGTGELFF. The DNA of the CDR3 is TGTGCCAGCAGTGACCTCAGGGGGCGCGGCACCGGGGAGCTGTTTTTT.

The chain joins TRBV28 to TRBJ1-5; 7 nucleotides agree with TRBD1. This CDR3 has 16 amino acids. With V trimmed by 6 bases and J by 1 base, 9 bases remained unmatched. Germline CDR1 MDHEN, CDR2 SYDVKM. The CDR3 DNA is TGTGCCAGCAGCTTTGACAGGGACTTGAGCAATCAGCCCCAGCATTTT. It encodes CASSFDRDLSNQPQHF.

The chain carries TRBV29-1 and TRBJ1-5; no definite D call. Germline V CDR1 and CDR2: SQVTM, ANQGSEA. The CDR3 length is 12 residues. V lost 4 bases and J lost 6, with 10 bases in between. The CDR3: CSVGSGFQPQHF. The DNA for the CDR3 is TGCAGCGTTGGATCGGGGTTTCAGCCCCAGCATTTT.

CDR3 sequence (DNA): TGTGCCAGCAGCGAAGACAGGGGGCAGGGAGGCTACACCTTC. Translated, it gives CASSEDRGQGGYTF. J is TRBJ1-2 and V is TRBV7-9; 10 nucleotides line up with TRBD1. Per the germline V gene, CDR1 is SEHNR and CDR2 is FQNEAQ (reference sequence). Unmatched junction bases numbered 8, after V lost 5 bases and J lost 8 bases. The CDR3 has 14 residues.

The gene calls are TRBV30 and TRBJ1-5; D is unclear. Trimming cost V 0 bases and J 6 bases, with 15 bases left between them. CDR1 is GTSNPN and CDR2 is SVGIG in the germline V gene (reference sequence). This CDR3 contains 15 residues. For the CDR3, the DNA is TGTGCCTGGAGTGTACCCCAGGATTTTGGTCAGCCCCAGCATTTT. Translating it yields CAWSVPQDFGQPQHF. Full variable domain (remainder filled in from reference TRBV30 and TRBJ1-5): SQTIHQWPATLVQPVGSPLSLECTVEGTSNPNLYWYRQAAGRGLQLLFYSVGIGQISSEVPQNLSASRPQDRQFILSSKKLLLSDSGFYLCAWSVPQDFGQPQHFGDGTRLSIL.

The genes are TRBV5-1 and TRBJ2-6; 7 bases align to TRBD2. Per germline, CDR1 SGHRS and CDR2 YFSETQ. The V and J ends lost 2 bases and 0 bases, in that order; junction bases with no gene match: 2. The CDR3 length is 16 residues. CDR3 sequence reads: CASSFWGGSGANVLTF. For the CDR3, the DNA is TGCGCCAGCAGCTTCTGGGGGGGCTCTGGGGCCAACGTCCTGACTTTC.

This chain's CDR3 is CASSQDRVGGNTIYF. The CDR3 nucleotides are TGCGCCAGCAGCCAGGACAGGGTCGGCGGAAACACCATATATTTT. V usage is TRBV4-3 and J usage is TRBJ1-3; 8 bases align to TRBD1. The CDR3 is 15 residues long. The V segment lost 3 bases and the J segment 4 bases; nucleotides outside the gene matches: 5. CDR1 and CDR2 from the germline V gene are LGHNA and YSLEER.

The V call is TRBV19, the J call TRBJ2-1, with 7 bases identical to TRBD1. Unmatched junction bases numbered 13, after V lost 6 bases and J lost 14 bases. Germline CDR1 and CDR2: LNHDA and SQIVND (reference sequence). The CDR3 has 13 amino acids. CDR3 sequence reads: CASSPAEDRVEFF. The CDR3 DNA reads TGTGCCAGTAGCCCCGCCGAAGACAGGGTGGAGTTCTTC.